What follows is one T cell receptor (beta chain) and its context. Its cognate antigen is unknown. J was trimmed by 0 bases and V by 0 bases; bases with no gene match: 5. Germline V gene sequence: CDR1 SGDLS, CDR2 YYNGEE. CDR3 length equals 18 residues. Whole-study results and caveats: The TCR gene usage of tumor memory CD4+ T cells clustered together with blood and lymph node memory CD4+ cells and with lymph node naive CD4+ cells. Tumor-infiltrating Treg TCR alpha and beta sequences overlapped most with tumor naive CD4+ T cells, then blood naive.

Constant-region reverse primers amplified full-length variable regions, followed by semi-nested Nested Universal Primer A PCR. TCRdb analysed the 5' RACE reads with MiXCR anew, one entry per CDR3 protein. The repertoire holds over 30,000 distinct CDR3 sequences, about 26% seen once, with around 4% in the top ten. This chain joins TRBV9 and TRBJ2-2; 10 bases agree with TRBD2. The sequence derives from a female donor with breast cancer. The sequenced sample was naive CD4+ T cells sorted from a lymph node. Described subset: naive CD4+ T cells, CD4+CD45RA+CD25-. The CDR3 protein is CASSVDASGGPNTGELFF. CDR3 DNA sequence: TGTGCCAGCAGCGTAGACGCTAGCGGGGGACCGAACACCGGGGAGCTGTTTTTT. Together with reference TRBV9 and TRBJ2-2, the CDR3 gives the full variable domain: DSGVTQTPKHLITATGQRVTLRCSPRSGDLSVYWYQQSLDQGLQFLIQYYNGEERAKGNILERFSAQQFPDLHSELNLSSLELGDSALYFCASSVDASGGPNTGELFFGEGSRLTVL.